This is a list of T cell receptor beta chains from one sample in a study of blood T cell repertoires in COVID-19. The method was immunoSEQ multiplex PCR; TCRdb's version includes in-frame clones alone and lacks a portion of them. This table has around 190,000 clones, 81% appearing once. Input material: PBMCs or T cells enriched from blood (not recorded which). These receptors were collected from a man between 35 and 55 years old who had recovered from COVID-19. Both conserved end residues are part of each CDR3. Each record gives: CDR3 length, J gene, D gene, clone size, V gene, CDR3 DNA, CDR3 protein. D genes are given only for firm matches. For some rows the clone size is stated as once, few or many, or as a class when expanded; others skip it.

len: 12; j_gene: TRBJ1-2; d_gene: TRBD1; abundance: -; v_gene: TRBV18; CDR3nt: TGTGCCAGCTCAGGGGACAGGGCTGACTACACCTTC; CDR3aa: CASSGDRADYTF
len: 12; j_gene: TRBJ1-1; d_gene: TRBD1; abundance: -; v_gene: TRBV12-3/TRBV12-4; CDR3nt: TGTGCCAGCAGTTTCAGGGGGACTGAAGCTTTCTTT; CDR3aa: CASSFRGTEAFF
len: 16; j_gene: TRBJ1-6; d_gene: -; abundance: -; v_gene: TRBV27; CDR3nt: TGTGCCAGCAGTCTCCTCGCCGGGATTTCTAATTCACCCCTCCACTTT; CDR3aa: CASSLLAGISNSPLHF
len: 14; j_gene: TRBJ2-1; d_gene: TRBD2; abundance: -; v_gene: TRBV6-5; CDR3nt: TGTGCCAGCAGTTACGTCGGCGGGAGCGATGAGCAGTTCTTC; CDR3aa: CASSYVGGSDEQFF
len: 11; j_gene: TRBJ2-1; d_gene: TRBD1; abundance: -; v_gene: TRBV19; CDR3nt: TGTGCCAGTAGACAGGGGAATGAGCAGTTCTTC; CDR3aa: CASRQGNEQFF
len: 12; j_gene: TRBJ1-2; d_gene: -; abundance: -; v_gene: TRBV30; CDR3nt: TGTGCCTGGAGTTCTCAGGGTTATGGCTACACCTTC; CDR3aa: CAWSSQGYGYTF
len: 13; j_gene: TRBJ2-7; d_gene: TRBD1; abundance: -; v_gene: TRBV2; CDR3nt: TGTGCCAGCAGTGAACTCAGGGGGCAAGAGCAGTACTTC; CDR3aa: CASSELRGQEQYF
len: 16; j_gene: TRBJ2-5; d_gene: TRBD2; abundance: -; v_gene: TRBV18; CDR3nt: TGTGCCAGCTCACTGGGGCTAGCGGGGCTTCAAGAGACCCAGTACTTC; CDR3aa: CASSLGLAGLQETQYF
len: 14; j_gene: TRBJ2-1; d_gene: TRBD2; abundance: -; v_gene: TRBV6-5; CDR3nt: TGTGCCAGCAGTTACGCCCTAGCGGCTAATGAGCAGTTCTTC; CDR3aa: CASSYALAANEQFF
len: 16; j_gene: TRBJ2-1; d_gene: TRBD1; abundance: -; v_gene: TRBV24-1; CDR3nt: TGTGCCACCAGTGATTTCGCACAGGGGAACTACAATGAGCAGTTCTTC; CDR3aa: CATSDFAQGNYNEQFF
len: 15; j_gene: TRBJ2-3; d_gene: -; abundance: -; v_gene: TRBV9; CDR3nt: TGTGCCAGCAGCGTAGGGGGCGGGACCACAGATACGCAGTATTTT; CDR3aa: CASSVGGGTTDTQYF
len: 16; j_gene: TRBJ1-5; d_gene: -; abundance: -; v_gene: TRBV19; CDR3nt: TGTGCCAGTAGTATGATGGTCGGCCAGGGGAATCAGCCCCAGCATTTT; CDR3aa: CASSMMVGQGNQPQHF
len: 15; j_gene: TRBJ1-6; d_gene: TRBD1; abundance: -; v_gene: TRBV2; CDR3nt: TGTGCCAGCAGACGTGACAGGGGTTTTGGTTCACCCCTCCACTTT; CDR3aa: CASRRDRGFGSPLHF
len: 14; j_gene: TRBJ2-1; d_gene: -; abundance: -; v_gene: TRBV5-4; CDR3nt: TGTGCCAGCAGCCCGTCGACAAGAGGAGGTGAGCAGTTCTTC; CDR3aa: CASSPSTRGGEQFF
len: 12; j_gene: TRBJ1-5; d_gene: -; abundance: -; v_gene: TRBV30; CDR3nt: TGTGCCTGGAGTGACGGGTTGCAGCCCCAGCATTTT; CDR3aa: CAWSDGLQPQHF
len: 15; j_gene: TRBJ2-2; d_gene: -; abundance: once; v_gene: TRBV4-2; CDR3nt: TGTGCCAGCAGCCAAGATAAAGACATCACCGGGGAGCTGTTTTTT; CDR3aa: CASSQDKDITGELFF
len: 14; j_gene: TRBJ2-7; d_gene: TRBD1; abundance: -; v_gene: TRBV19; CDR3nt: TGTGCCAGTAGTCGGACAGGGGGGACCTACGAGCAGTACTTC; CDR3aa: CASSRTGGTYEQYF
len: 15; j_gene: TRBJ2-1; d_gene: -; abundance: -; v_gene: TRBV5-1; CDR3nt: TGCGCCAGCAGCTTGGCCCGGGTGTCTTACAATGAGCAGTTCTTC; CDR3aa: CASSLARVSYNEQFF
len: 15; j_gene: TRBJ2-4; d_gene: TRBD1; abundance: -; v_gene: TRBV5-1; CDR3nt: TGCGCCAGCAGCTTGGATCAGGGGGCCCCAGGCATTCAGTACTTC; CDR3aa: CASSLDQGAPGIQYF
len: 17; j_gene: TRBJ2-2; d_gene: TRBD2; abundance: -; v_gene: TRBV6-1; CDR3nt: TGTGCCAGCAGAGAACTTTCAGCGGGGGCTAACACCGGGGAGCTGTTTTTT; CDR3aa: CASRELSAGANTGELFF
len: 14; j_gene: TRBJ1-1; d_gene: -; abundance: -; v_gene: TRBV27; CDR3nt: TGTGCCAGCAGGAGGACAGAGCTGAACACTGAAGCTTTCTTT; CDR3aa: CASRRTELNTEAFF
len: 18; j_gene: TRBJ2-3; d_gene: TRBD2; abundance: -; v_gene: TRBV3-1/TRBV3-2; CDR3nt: TGTGCCAGCAGCCGGACTAGCGGGAGTAGGGCGGGCACAGATACGCAGTATTTT; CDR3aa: CASSRTSGSRAGTDTQYF
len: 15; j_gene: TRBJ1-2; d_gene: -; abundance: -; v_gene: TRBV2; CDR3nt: TGTGCCAGCAGTGAACTGGGGGCGGGTAACTATGGCTACACCTTC; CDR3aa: CASSELGAGNYGYTF
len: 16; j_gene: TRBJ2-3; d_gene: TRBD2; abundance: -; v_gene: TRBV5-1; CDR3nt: TGCGCCACCTCCCGAGGACTAGCGCGATACACAGATACGCAGTATTTT; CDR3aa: CATSRGLARYTDTQYF
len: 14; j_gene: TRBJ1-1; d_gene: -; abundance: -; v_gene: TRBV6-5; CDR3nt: TGTGCCAGCAGTAGTTCGGGGGGAGGTACTGAAGCTTTCTTT; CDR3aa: CASSSSGGGTEAFF
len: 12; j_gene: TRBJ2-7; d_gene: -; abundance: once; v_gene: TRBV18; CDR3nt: TGTGCCAGCTCGTTCAGAGGTGACGAGCAGTACTTC; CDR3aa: CASSFRGDEQYF
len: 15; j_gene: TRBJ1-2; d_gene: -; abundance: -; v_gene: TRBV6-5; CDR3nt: TGTGCCAGCAGTTATGGAGGGCGGGACCCGTATGGCTACACCTTC; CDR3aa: CASSYGGRDPYGYTF
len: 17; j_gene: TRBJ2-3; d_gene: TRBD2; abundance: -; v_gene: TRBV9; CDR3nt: TGTGCCAGCAGCCTTCGGACTAGCGGGGGTAGTGCAGATACGCAGTATTTT; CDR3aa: CASSLRTSGGSADTQYF
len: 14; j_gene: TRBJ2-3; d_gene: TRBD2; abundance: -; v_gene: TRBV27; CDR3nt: TGTGCCAGCAGTTTATTTGCGGGAGCAGATACGCAGTATTTT; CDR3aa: CASSLFAGADTQYF
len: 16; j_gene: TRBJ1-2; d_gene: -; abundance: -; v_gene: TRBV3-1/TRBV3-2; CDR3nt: TGTGCCAGCAGCCAACGGGGTGGGAGAGCTAACTATGGCTACACCTTC; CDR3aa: CASSQRGGRANYGYTF
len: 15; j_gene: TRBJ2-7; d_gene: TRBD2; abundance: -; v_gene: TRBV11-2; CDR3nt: TGTGCCAGCAGCTTCGTCCAGCGGGAGGGACTCGAGCAGTACTTC; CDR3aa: CASSFVQREGLEQYF